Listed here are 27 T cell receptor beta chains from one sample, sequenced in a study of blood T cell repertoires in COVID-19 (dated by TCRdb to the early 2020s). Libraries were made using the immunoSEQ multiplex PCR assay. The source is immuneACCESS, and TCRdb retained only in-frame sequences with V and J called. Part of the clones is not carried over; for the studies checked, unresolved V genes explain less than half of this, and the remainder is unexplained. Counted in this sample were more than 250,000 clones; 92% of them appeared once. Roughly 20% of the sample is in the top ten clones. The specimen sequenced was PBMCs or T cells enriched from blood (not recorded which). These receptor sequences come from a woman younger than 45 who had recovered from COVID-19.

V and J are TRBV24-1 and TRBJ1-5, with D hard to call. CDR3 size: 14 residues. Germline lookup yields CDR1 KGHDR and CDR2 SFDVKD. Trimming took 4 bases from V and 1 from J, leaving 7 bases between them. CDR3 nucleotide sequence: TGTGCCACCAGTGAGGGCTCGAGCAATCAGCCCCAGCATTTT. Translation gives CATSEGSSNQPQHF.

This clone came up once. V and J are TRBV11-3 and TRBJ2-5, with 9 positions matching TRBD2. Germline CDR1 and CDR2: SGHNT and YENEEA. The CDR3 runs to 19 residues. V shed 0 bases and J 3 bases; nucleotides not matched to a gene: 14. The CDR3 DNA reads TGTGCCAGCAGCTTAGATCACCCCCTTTTAGCGGGGGCGAAAGAGACCCAGTACTTC. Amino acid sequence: CASSLDHPLLAGAKETQYF.

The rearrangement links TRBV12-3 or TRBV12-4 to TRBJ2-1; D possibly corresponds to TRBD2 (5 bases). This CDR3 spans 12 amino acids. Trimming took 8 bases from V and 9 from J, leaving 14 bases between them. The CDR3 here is CASSGSEIEQFF. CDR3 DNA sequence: TGTGCCAGCTCAGGTAGCGAGATTGAGCAGTTCTTC.

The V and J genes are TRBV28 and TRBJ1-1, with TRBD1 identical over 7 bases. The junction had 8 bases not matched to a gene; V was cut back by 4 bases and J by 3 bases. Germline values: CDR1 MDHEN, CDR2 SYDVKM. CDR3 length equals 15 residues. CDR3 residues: CASSSVYRGDTEAFF. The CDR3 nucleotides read TGTGCCAGCAGTTCGGTCTACAGGGGCGACACTGAAGCTTTCTTT. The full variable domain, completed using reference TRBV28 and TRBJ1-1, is DVKVTQSSRYLVKRTGEKVFLECVQDMDHENMFWYRQDPGLGLRLIYFSYDVKMKEKGDIPEGYSVSREKKERFSLILESASTNQTSMYLCASSSVYRGDTEAFFGQGTRLTVV.

This chain's CDR3 is CASSTTGYEQYF. DNA of the CDR3: TGTGCCAGCAGTACTACGGGATACGAGCAGTACTTC. V is TRBV6-5 and J is TRBJ2-7; a possible D gene is TRBD2 (5 bases). Trimming cost V 5 bases and J 4 bases, with 9 bases left between them. The CDR3 covers 12 residues. Germline V CDR1 and CDR2: MNHEY, SVGAGI.

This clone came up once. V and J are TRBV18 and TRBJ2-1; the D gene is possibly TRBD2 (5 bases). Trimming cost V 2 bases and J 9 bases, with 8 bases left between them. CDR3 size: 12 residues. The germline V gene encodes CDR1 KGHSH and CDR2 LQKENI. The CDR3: CASSPGSGEQFF. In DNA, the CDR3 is TGTGCCAGCTCACCAGGGAGTGGTGAGCAGTTCTTC.

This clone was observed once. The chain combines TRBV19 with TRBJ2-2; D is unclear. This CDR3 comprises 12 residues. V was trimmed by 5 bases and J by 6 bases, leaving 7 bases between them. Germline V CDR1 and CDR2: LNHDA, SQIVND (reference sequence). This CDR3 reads CASSFLAGELFF. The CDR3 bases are TGTGCCAGTAGTTTTCTCGCCGGGGAGCTGTTTTTT.

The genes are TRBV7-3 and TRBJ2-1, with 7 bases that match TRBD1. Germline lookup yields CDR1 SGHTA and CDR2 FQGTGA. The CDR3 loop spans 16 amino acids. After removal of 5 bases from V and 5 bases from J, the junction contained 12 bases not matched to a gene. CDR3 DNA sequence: TGTGCCAGCAGCAGAGACAGGGTCGAGGTACACAATGAGCAGTTCTTC. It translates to CASSRDRVEVHNEQFF.

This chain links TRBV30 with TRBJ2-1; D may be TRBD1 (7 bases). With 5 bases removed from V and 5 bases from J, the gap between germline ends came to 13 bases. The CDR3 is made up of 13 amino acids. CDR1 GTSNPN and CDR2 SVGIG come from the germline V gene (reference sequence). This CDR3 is CAWSPGGNNEQFF. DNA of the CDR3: TGTGCCTGGTCCCCAGGGGGGAACAATGAGCAGTTCTTC. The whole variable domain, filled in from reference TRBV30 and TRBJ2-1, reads SQTIHQWPATLVQPVGSPLSLECTVEGTSNPNLYWYRQAAGRGLQLLFYSVGIGQISSEVPQNLSASRPQDRQFILSSKKLLLSDSGFYLCAWSPGGNNEQFFGPGTRLTVL.

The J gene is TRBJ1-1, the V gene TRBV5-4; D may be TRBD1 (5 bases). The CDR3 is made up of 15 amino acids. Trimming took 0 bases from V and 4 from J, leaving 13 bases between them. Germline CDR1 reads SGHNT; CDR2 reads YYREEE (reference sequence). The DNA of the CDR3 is TGTGCCAGCAGCTTGGCCGGGGGGAAGGGCACTGAAGCTTTCTTT. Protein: CASSLAGGKGTEAFF. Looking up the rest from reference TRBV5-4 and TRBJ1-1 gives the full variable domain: ETGVTQSPTHLIKTRGQQVTLRCSSQSGHNTVSWYQQALGQGPQFIFQYYREEENGRGNFPPRFSGLQFPNYSSELNVNALELDDSALYLCASSLAGGKGTEAFFGQGTRLTVV.

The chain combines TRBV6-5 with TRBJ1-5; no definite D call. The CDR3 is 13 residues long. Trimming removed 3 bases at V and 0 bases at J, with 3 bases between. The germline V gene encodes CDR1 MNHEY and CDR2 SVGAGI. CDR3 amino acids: CASSYNSNQPQHF. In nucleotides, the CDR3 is TGTGCCAGCAGTTATAATAGCAATCAGCCCCAGCATTTT.

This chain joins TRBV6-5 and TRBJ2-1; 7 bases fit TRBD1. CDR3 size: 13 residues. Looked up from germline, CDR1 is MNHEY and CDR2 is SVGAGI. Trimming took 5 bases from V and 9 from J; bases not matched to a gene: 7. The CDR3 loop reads CASSTTGMGEQFF. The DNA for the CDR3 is TGTGCCAGCAGTACGACAGGGATGGGTGAGCAGTTCTTC.

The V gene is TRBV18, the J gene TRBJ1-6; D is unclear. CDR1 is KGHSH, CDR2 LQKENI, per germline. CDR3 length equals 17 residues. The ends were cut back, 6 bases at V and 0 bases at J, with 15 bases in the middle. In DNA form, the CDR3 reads TGTGCCAGCTCCCTCCTGACTCCAAGCTCCTATAATTCACCCCTCCACTTT. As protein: CASSLLTPSSYNSPLHF. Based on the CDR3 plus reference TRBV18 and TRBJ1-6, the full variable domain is NAGVMQNPRHLVRRRGQEARLRCSPMKGHSHVYWYRQLPEEGLKFMVYLQKENIIDESGMPKERFSAEFPKEGPSILRIQQVVRGDSAAYFCASSLLTPSSYNSPLHFGNGTRLTVT.

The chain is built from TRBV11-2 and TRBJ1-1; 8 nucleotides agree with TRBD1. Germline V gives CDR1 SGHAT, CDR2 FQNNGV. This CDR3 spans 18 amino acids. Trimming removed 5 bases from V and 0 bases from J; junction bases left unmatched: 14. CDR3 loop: CASSKGTGQGRLNTEAFF. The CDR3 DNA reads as TGTGCCAGCAGCAAAGGAACCGGACAGGGCAGATTGAACACTGAAGCTTTCTTT.

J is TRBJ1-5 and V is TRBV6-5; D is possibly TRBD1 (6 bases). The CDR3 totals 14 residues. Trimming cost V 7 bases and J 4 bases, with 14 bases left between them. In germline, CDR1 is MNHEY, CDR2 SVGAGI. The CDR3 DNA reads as TGTGCCAGCACCGGCAGGGGCCGGAATCAGCCCCAGCATTTT. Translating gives CASTGRGRNQPQHF.

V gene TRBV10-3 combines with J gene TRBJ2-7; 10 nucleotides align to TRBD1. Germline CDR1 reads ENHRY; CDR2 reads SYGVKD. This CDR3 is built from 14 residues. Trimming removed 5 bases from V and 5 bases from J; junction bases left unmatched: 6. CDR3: CAISRGQGWHEQYF. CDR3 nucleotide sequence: TGTGCCATCAGTCGGGGACAGGGGTGGCACGAGCAGTACTTC.

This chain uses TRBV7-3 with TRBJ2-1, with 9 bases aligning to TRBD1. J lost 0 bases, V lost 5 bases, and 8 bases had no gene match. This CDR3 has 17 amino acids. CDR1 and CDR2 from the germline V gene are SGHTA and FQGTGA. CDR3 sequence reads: CASSLRTGEGSYNEQFF. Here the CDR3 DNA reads TGTGCCAGCAGCCTCCGGACAGGGGAGGGCTCCTACAATGAGCAGTTCTTC.

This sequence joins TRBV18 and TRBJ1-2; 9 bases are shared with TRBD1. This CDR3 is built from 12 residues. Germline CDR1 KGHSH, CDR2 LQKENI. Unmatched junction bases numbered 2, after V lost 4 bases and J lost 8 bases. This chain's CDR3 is CASSRGTGGYTF. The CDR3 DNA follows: TGTGCCAGCTCACGGGGGACAGGGGGCTACACCTTC. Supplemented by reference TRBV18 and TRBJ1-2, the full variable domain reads NAGVMQNPRHLVRRRGQEARLRCSPMKGHSHVYWYRQLPEEGLKFMVYLQKENIIDESGMPKERFSAEFPKEGPSILRIQQVVRGDSAAYFCASSRGTGGYTFGSGTRLTVV.

For the CDR3, the DNA is TGTGCCAGCAGCACCCGGACAGGGAACACTGAAGCTTTCTTT. Translation: CASSTRTGNTEAFF. The rearrangement uses TRBV7-2 and TRBJ1-1; 7 bases fit TRBD1. The V gene's germline CDR1 is SGHTA and CDR2 FQGNSA. The ends lost 5 bases at V and 1 base at J; junction bases unmatched: 4. The CDR3 runs 14 residues.

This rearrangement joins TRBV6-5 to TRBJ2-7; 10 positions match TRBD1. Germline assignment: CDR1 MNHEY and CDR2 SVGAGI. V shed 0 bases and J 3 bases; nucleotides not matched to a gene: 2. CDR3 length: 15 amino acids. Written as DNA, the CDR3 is TGTGCCAGCAGTTACTCTGGACAGGGGGTCTACGAGCAGTACTTC. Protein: CASSYSGQGVYEQYF.

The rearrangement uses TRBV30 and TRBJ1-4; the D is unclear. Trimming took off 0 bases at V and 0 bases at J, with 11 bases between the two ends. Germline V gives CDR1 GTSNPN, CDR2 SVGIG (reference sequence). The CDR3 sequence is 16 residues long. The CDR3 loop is CAWSVRLTATNEKLFF. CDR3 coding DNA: TGTGCCTGGAGTGTACGATTAACTGCAACTAATGAAAAACTGTTTTTT.

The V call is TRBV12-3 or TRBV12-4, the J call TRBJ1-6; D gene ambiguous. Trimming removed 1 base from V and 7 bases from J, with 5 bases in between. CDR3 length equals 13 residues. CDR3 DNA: TGTGCCAGCAGTTTAGGCAGGAATTCACCCCTCCACTTT. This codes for CASSLGRNSPLHF.

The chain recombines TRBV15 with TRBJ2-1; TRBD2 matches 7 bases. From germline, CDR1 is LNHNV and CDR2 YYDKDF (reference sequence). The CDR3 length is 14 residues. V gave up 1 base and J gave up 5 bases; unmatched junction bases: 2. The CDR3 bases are TGTGCCACCAGCAGAGGGGGACTAAACAATGAGCAGTTCTTC. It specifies CATSRGGLNNEQFF.

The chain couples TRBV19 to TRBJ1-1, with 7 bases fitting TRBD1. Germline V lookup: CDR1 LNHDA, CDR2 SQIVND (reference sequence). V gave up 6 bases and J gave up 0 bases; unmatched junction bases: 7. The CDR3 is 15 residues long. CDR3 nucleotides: TGTGCCAGTAGGGTGAGGGGGCCCATGAACACTGAAGCTTTCTTT. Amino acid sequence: CASRVRGPMNTEAFF.

This chain's CDR3 is CASSLEVRKSEQYF. The CDR3 nucleotides are TGCGCCAGCAGCTTGGAAGTAAGAAAGAGTGAGCAGTACTTC. This chain joins TRBV5-1 and TRBJ2-7, with D uncertain. This CDR3 region has 14 residues. Germline lookup yields CDR1 SGHRS and CDR2 YFSETQ. Trimming removed 0 bases from V and 7 bases from J, with 14 bases in between.

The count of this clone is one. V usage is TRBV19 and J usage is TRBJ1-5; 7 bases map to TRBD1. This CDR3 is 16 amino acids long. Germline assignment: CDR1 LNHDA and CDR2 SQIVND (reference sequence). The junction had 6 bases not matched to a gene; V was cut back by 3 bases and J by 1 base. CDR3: CASSIRTGNSNQPQHF. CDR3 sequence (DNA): TGTGCCAGTAGTATTAGGACAGGTAACAGCAATCAGCCCCAGCATTTT.

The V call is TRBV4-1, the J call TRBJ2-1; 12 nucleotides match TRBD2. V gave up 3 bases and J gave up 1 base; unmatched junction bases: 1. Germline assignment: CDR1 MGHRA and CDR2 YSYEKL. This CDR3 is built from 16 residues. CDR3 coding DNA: TGCGCCAGCAGCCAGGGGACTAGCGGGTCCTACAATGAGCAGTTCTTC. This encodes CASSQGTSGSYNEQFF.